These 28 T cell receptor beta chains originate from one sample sequenced in a study of blood T cells in healthy people across ages. Primers used in a second PCR of about 7 to 12 cycles were a sample-barcoded 5' primer and a J-beta primer mix. Via MiXCR, TCRdb re-called the 5' RACE reads, giving one row per CDR3 protein. The sample records over 1,300,000 distinct CDR3 sequences, around 55% being singletons. The sequencing input was blood. Source of these receptors: a man between 18 and 29 years old in good health.

This clonotype was detected a few times. The J gene is TRBJ1-2, the V gene TRBV6-5, with a possible D match to TRBD1 (6 bases). Looked up from germline, CDR1 is MNHEY and CDR2 is SVGAGI. V lost 5 bases, J lost 5 bases, and 9 bases lay in between. There are 12 residues in the CDR3. The CDR3 loop is CASSKTGYGYTF. CDR3 coding DNA: TGTGCCAGCAGTAAAACAGGGTATGGCTACACCTTC.

The sample holds one count of this clonotype. This may arise from a read error, as a much more abundant clone is one base away. The chain uses TRBV6-2 or TRBV6-3 and TRBJ2-7; perhaps TRBD1 as D (5 bases). This CDR3 contains 14 residues. The germline gives CDR1 MNHEY, CDR2 SVGEGT. CDR3: CASSYSDSSYGQYF. The CDR3 coding sequence is TGTGCCAGCAGTTACTCTGACAGCTCCTACGGGCAGTACTTC.

The rearrangement uses TRBV6-5 and TRBJ2-1; D call uncertain. With 5 bases removed from V and 1 base from J, the gap between germline ends came to 9 bases. CDR3 size: 14 residues. Germline CDR1 reads MNHEY; CDR2 reads SVGAGI. The chain's CDR3 is CASSRGISYNEQFF. CDR3 sequence (DNA): TGTGCCAGCAGTAGAGGTATTTCCTACAATGAGCAGTTCTTC.

The chain couples TRBV11-2 to TRBJ2-1, with D possibly TRBD1 on 6 matching bases. Trimming took 5 bases from V and 6 from J, leaving 23 bases between them. Germline V CDR1 and CDR2: SGHAT, FQNNGV. The length of the CDR3 is 17 residues. CDR3 in amino acids: CASSLTLPRGPTNEQFF. The DNA of the CDR3 is TGTGCCAGCAGCCTCACCCTACCCAGGGGCCCTACCAATGAGCAGTTCTTC.

V is TRBV25-1 and J is TRBJ1-2, with D uncertain. The CDR3 has 14 residues. Germline loops: CDR1 MGHDK, CDR2 SYGVNS. V was trimmed by 1 base and J by 2 bases, leaving 8 bases between them. The CDR3 sequence is CASSESWENYGYTF. CDR3 DNA: TGTGCCAGCAGTGAATCCTGGGAAAACTATGGCTACACCTTC.

The chain couples TRBV4-2 to TRBJ2-6; D might be TRBD1 (6 bases). CDR1 is LGHNA and CDR2 is YNFKEQ in the germline V gene. This CDR3 has 18 amino acids. V dropped 0 bases and J dropped 4 bases, with 16 bases sitting between them. The CDR3 DNA is TGTGCCAGCAGCCAAGATCCACAGGGAACGGGGGGGGCCAACGTCCTGACTTTC. This sequence encodes CASSQDPQGTGGANVLTF.

The V call is TRBV4-2, the J call TRBJ1-5; D call uncertain. Germline assignment: CDR1 LGHNA and CDR2 YNFKEQ. The CDR3 covers 13 residues. V was clipped by 0 bases and J by 7 bases, with 7 bases between them. The CDR3 region has the DNA TGTGCCAGCAGCCAAGATGTTGGACAGCCCCAGCATTTT. Translation gives CASSQDVGQPQHF.

This clonotype was seen more than once but under ten times. The chain is built from TRBV6-1 and TRBJ1-5, with a possible D match to TRBD1 (5 bases). Trimming stripped 3 bases from V and 7 bases from J, with 10 bases between. Germline V lookup: CDR1 MNHNS, CDR2 SASEGT. CDR3 size: 13 residues. CDR3 loop: CASSEGPYQPQHF. The CDR3 region has the DNA TGTGCCAGCAGTGAGGGACCTTACCAGCCCCAGCATTTT.

In this sample, this clonotype turned up a few times. The chain employs TRBV4-2 and TRBJ2-3; D is perhaps TRBD1 or TRBD2 (6 bases each). Trimming left V 1 base short and J 6 bases short, with 14 bases between. Per the germline V gene, CDR1 is LGHNA and CDR2 is YNFKEQ. The CDR3 has 15 residues. The CDR3 reads CASSQAGAYTDTQYF. For the CDR3, the DNA is TGTGCCAGCAGCCAAGCGGGGGCCTACACGGATACGCAGTATTTT.

The CDR3 here is CASSPSGDYREQYF. CDR3 DNA sequence: TGTGCCAGTAGTCCAAGCGGGGATTACCGGGAGCAGTACTTC. The rearrangement links TRBV19 to TRBJ2-7; 7 nucleotides match TRBD2. J gave up 7 bases and V 5 bases, and 11 bases lay outside the gene matches. The germline CDR1 and CDR2 sequences are LNHDA and SQIVND (reference sequence). CDR3 size: 14 residues.

The gene calls are TRBV6-5 and TRBJ2-5; 7 nucleotides align to TRBD2. The germline V gene has CDR1 MNHEY and CDR2 SVGAGI. The J segment lost 6 bases and the V segment lost 6 bases, leaving 10 bases of the junction unmatched. This CDR3 has 14 amino acids. CDR3: CASSTALGRQTQYF. DNA for the CDR3: TGTGCCAGCAGCACAGCCCTCGGGAGGCAGACCCAGTACTTC.

This clonotype appeared a few times. This CDR3 is CSVEVSGTNTEAFF. As DNA, the CDR3 is TGCAGCGTTGAAGTCTCGGGGACGAACACTGAAGCTTTCTTT. The chain joins TRBV29-1 to TRBJ1-1; D might be TRBD1 (5 bases). CDR1 is SQVTM and CDR2 is ANQGSEA in the germline V gene. The CDR3 sequence is 14 residues long. V was cut by 1 base and J by 1 base, with 10 bases left in between.

The chain joins TRBV27 to TRBJ2-4; 7 nucleotides agree with TRBD1. Per the germline V gene, CDR1 is MNHEY and CDR2 is SMNVEV (reference sequence). The CDR3 is 18 residues long. J was trimmed by 0 bases and V by 5 bases; bases with no gene match: 13. CDR3 DNA sequence: TGTGCCAGCAGTACTTGGACAGGAGGAATACTAGCCAAAAACATTCAGTACTTC. Translating gives CASSTWTGGILAKNIQYF.

The V and J genes are TRBV7-2 and TRBJ2-1; D is uncertain. The V gene's germline CDR1 is SGHTA and CDR2 FQGNSA. There are 14 residues in the CDR3. Trimming left V 1 base short and J 3 bases short, with 7 bases between. The CDR3 nucleotides are TGTGCCAGCAGCTTAGAAATTGGCTACAATGAGCAGTTCTTC. Its protein product is CASSLEIGYNEQFF.

The CDR3 nucleotides read TGTGCCAGCAGCCCCCAAGCGGGGGAACTCACAGATACGCAGTATTTT. Translation gives CASSPQAGELTDTQYF. The chain couples TRBV7-2 to TRBJ2-3, with 8 bases that match TRBD2. This CDR3 has 16 residues. CDR1 is SGHTA and CDR2 is FQGNSA in the germline V gene. The V and J ends lost 5 bases and 2 bases, in that order; junction bases with no gene match: 9.

The chain links TRBV7-2 to TRBJ2-2; TRBD1 agrees at 8 bases. With V trimmed by 5 bases and J by 5 bases, 7 bases remained unmatched. The CDR3 is made up of 15 amino acids. The germline V gene has CDR1 SGHTA and CDR2 FQGNSA. The CDR3 here is CASSPLRTGTGELFF. The DNA of the CDR3 is TGTGCCAGCAGCCCCCTCCGGACAGGGACCGGGGAGCTGTTTTTT.

The chain is built from TRBV5-5 and TRBJ2-1; 13 bases are shared with TRBD2. CDR3 length: 16 residues. J was trimmed by 5 bases and V by 2 bases; bases with no gene match: 4. CDR1 is SGHKS and CDR2 is YYEKEE in the germline V gene (reference sequence). The CDR3 DNA reads TGTGCCAGCAGCTTCGTGACTAGCGGGGGGCACAATGAGCAGTTCTTC. Amino acid sequence: CASSFVTSGGHNEQFF.

The gene calls are TRBV27 and TRBJ2-2; no clear D. The V end lost 2 bases, the J end lost 5 bases, and 15 bases lay between the germline ends. CDR1 and CDR2 (germline): MNHEY, SMNVEV (reference sequence). The CDR3 is made up of 16 amino acids. CDR3 amino acids: CASSLQRVNPTGELFF. CDR3 DNA: TGTGCCAGCAGTTTACAACGGGTAAATCCGACCGGGGAGCTGTTTTTT.

This clonotype showed up just a few times. The chain employs TRBV27 and TRBJ2-1; D perhaps matches TRBD2 (5 bases). V lost 3 bases to trimming and J lost 10 bases, with 10 bases between them. Germline assignment: CDR1 MNHEY and CDR2 SMNVEV (reference sequence). This CDR3 contains 12 residues. CDR3: CASSFGNFEQFF. CDR3 sequence (DNA): TGTGCCAGCAGTTTCGGGAACTTCGAGCAGTTCTTC.

The rearrangement joins TRBV4-1 to TRBJ2-1; TRBD2 aligns across 9 bases. Germline V gives CDR1 MGHRA, CDR2 YSYEKL. The CDR3 loop spans 19 amino acids. J was trimmed by 0 bases and V by 1 base; bases with no gene match: 10. The CDR3, as DNA: TGCGCCAGCAGCCAAGTTACTAGCGGGCCCAAGAGCTCCTACAATGAGCAGTTCTTC. Translating gives CASSQVTSGPKSSYNEQFF.

This chain links TRBV12-3 or TRBV12-4 with TRBJ2-3; 9 bases agree with TRBD1. V was clipped by 8 bases and J by 6 bases; unmatched bases: 9. The CDR3 sequence is 14 residues long. The CDR3 reads CASLDRGLEDTQYF. DNA for the CDR3: TGTGCCAGCTTGGACAGGGGACTTGAGGATACGCAGTATTTT.

The chain uses TRBV6-1 and TRBJ2-1; 7 bases are shared with TRBD2. In germline, CDR1 is MNHNS, CDR2 SASEGT. The CDR3 is 15 amino acids. J gave up 4 bases and V 6 bases, and 9 bases lay outside the gene matches. The CDR3 protein is CASRLQWGGYNEQFF. CDR3 in DNA: TGTGCCAGCAGGCTCCAATGGGGGGGATACAATGAGCAGTTCTTC.

This chain uses TRBV7-2 with TRBJ2-3; no reliable D call. The CDR3 extends over 16 amino acids. CDR1 and CDR2 (germline): SGHTA, FQGNSA. Trimming shortened V by 0 bases and J by 4 bases, and 14 bases separated the two germline ends. The CDR3 sequence is CASSLAGPVPADTQYF. For the CDR3, the DNA is TGTGCCAGCAGCTTAGCGGGCCCCGTCCCGGCAGATACGCAGTATTTT.

V is TRBV9 and J is TRBJ2-1; 10 nucleotides agree with TRBD1. From germline, CDR1 is SGDLS and CDR2 YYNGEE. With 3 bases clipped from V and 9 bases from J, the junction kept 6 bases outside the gene matches. The CDR3 extends over 14 amino acids. CDR3 in DNA: TGTGCCAGCAGCGCCGGACAGGGGGAGGGTGAGCAGTTCTTC. This encodes CASSAGQGEGEQFF.

This chain joins TRBV5-1 and TRBJ1-5; D gene ambiguous. V was trimmed by 7 bases and J by 7 bases, leaving 15 bases between them. CDR1 is SGHRS, CDR2 YFSETQ, per germline. This CDR3 has 13 amino acids. The CDR3 sequence is CASSKDQTQPQHF. DNA of the CDR3: TGCGCCAGCTCGAAGGACCAAACACAGCCCCAGCATTTT.

Here the CDR3 reads CASSPMAGLPWDEQFF. DNA of the CDR3: TGTGCCAGCAGCCCTATGGCGGGACTACCTTGGGATGAGCAGTTCTTC. The rearrangement links TRBV7-8 to TRBJ2-1; 7 bases match TRBD2. The V segment lost 5 bases and the J segment 8 bases; nucleotides outside the gene matches: 15. The CDR3 consists of 16 residues. Germline CDR1 SGHVS, CDR2 FQNEAQ.

The rearrangement joins TRBV2 to TRBJ2-4; 7 nucleotides line up with TRBD2. The J call is doubtful: the DNA matches TRBJ2-7 better. From germline, CDR1 is SNHLY and CDR2 FYNNEI. This CDR3 contains 15 residues. The CDR3 nucleotides read TGTGCCAGCAGTGAGGCGAAAGGTGGGACTAACGAGCAGTACTTC. Translation: CASSEAKGGTNEQYF.

The V gene is TRBV7-2, the J gene TRBJ1-2; D is undetermined. Trimming removed 7 bases from V and 5 bases from J, with 20 bases in between. This CDR3 spans 15 amino acids. Germline CDR1 and CDR2: SGHTA and FQGNSA. The CDR3: CASNFSVIIGYGYTF. CDR3 nucleotide sequence: TGTGCCAGCAACTTTTCAGTAATTATCGGGTATGGCTACACCTTC.